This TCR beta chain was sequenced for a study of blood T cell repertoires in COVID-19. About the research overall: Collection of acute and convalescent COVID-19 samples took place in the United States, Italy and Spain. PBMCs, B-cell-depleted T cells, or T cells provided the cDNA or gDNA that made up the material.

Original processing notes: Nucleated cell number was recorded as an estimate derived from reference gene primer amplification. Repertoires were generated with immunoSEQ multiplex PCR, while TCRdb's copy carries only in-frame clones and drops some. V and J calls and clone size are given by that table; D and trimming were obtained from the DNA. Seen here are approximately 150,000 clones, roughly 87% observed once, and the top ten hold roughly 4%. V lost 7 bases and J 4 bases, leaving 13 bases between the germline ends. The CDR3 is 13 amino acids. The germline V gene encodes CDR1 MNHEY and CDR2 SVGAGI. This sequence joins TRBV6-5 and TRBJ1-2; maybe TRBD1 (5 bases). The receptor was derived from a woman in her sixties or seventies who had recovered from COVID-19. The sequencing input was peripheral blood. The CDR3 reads CASKAGPTYGYTF. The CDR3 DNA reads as TGTGCCAGCAAGGCAGGGCCGACCTATGGCTACACCTTC.